The clone carrying this TCR beta chain appeared a few times. This CDR3 has 14 amino acids. The germline V gene encodes CDR1 MNHNS and CDR2 SASEGT. Trimming shortened V by 10 bases and J by 9 bases, and 22 bases separated the two germline ends. The primer mix had 60 Vbeta and 13 Jbeta primers. Under the authors' procedure: About 11 million of the about 80 million unique TCR beta chains counted in a later analysis were shared. Using immunoSEQ multiplex PCR, the repertoire was profiled, and TCRdb retains in-frame clones only, with some absent. V, J and clone size are taken as reported in that table, and D and trimming were inferred from the DNA itself. In the table there are over 100,000 clones, around 64% of which are singletons. This sample is drawn from a study of cytomegalovirus exposure and HLA in healthy donors. Study at large: From donors who were HLA-typed, an early data release held 70 million to 90 million unique TCRs.

Nominally healthy donors provided the samples, though records likely missed some immune exposures. This sequence originates from a woman in her twenties or thirties in good health and CMV-seronegative. The genes are TRBV6-1 and TRBJ2-1; D possibly corresponds to TRBD2 (7 bases). Sequencing used PBMCs. CDR3 coding DNA: TGTGCCACCACCCTTGGCAGGGAGGGGGGTGAGCAGTTCTTC. Translation: CATTLGREGGEQFF.